The text below deals with one T cell receptor (beta chain). Its antigen is unidentified. The sample comes from a study of CD8 T cells in ankylosing spondylitis. In germline, CDR1 is MNHEY, CDR2 SVGEGT. V was pared by 0 bases and J by 1 base, with 4 bases of the junction left unmatched. The CDR3 extends over 17 amino acids. Using quantitative 5'-RACE with molecular barcodes, the authors made TCR beta libraries. TCRdb ran MiXCR on the 5' RACE reads and lists one entry per CDR3 protein. The sample lists roughly 140,000 distinct CDR3 sequences; around two fifths were seen once. Overall study findings and caveats: Apparently characteristic of ankylosing spondylitis blood was a TCR beta motif (roughly eight highly homologous variants).

The genes are TRBV6-2 or TRBV6-3 and TRBJ2-2, with 8 positions matching TRBD2. Sequencing was performed on synovial fluid, either unsorted or a sorted T cell fraction (not recorded which). This receptor was taken from a male donor with ankylosing spondylitis. CDR3 in amino acids: CASSYSRAGGNTGELFF. CDR3 nucleotides: TGTGCCAGCAGTTACTCGAGGGCGGGAGGGAACACCGGGGAGCTGTTTTTT.